The 30 T cell receptor beta chains below all came from one sample that was sequenced in a study of blood T cell repertoires in COVID-19. The table came from immunoSEQ multiplex PCR; TCRdb's copy has only in-frame clones and leaves some out. Of some 180,000 clones in the sample, approximately 80% were seen once. The sample taken for sequencing was peripheral blood. These receptors all stem from a woman over 75 with COVID-19, enrolled during active disease.

The chain joins TRBV15 to TRBJ2-7; 9 bases align to TRBD1. After removal of 1 base from V and 6 bases from J, the junction contained 7 bases not matched to a gene. The CDR3 contains 15 residues. Germline CDR1 is LNHNV and CDR2 is YYDKDF (reference sequence). The CDR3 region has the DNA TGTGCCACCAGCAGAGGGGAGGGGGACAGGGCCGAGCAGTACTTC. Protein product: CATSRGEGDRAEQYF.

The rearrangement uses TRBV28 and TRBJ1-6; the D is unclear. Trimming shortened V by 10 bases and J by 4 bases, and 11 bases separated the two germline ends. From germline, CDR1 is MDHEN and CDR2 SYDVKM. This CDR3 is built from 13 residues. CDR3 in amino acids: CATQRAYNSPLHF. The CDR3 DNA follows: TGTGCCACACAGAGGGCGTATAATTCACCCCTCCACTTT.

This chain uses TRBV5-1 with TRBJ2-3; 8 nucleotides line up with TRBD2. CDR1 is SGHRS and CDR2 is YFSETQ in the germline V gene. V was pared by 3 bases and J by 5 bases, with 5 bases of the junction left unmatched. The CDR3 spans 14 residues. The CDR3 is CASSSGLEEDTQYF. CDR3 coding DNA: TGCGCCAGCAGCTCGGGACTAGAAGAAGATACGCAGTATTTT.

The rearrangement links TRBV9 to TRBJ1-4, with D perhaps TRBD1 (5 bases). The V gene's germline CDR1 is SGDLS and CDR2 YYNGEE. V dropped 4 bases and J dropped 15 bases, with 16 bases sitting between them. There are 12 residues in the CDR3. CDR3 nucleotides: TGTGCCAGCAGCCGGGGGGACCGTGAGATGTTTTTT. This sequence encodes CASSRGDREMFF. Drawing the rest from reference TRBV9 and TRBJ1-4, the complete variable domain is DSGVTQTPKHLITATGQRVTLRCSPRSGDLSVYWYQQSLDQGLQFLIQYYNGEERAKGNILERFSAQQFPDLHSELNLSSLELGDSALYFCASSRGDREMFFGSGTQLSVL.

As concerns this clone: At the DNA level, this CDR3 is encoded by other sequences in the same sample as well. The rearrangement links TRBV3-1 (or the pseudogene TRBV3-2) to TRBJ1-1; D unresolved. The V end was cut by 1 base, the J end by 1 base, with 4 bases between. CDR1 and CDR2 from the germline V gene are LGHDT and YNNKEL (reference sequence). CDR3 length: 13 amino acids. The CDR3 sequence: CASSQVQNTEAFF. CDR3 DNA: TGTGCCAGCAGCCAAGTACAGAACACTGAAGCTTTCTTT.

Note on this clone: Given a much more abundant clone one base away, this may be a read error. CDR3 in amino acids: CASSFGQNTEAFF. The CDR3 nucleotides are TGCGCCAGCAGCTTCGGACAGAACACTGAAGCTTTCTTT. The chain uses TRBV5-1 and TRBJ1-1, with a weak D call TRBD1 (5 bases). The CDR3 is 13 residues long. The V and J ends lost 2 bases and 1 base respectively, with 6 bases between them. Germline CDR1 is SGHRS and CDR2 is YFSETQ. The full variable domain, rest sourced from reference TRBV5-1 and TRBJ1-1, is KAGVTQTPRYLIKTRGQQVTLSCSPISGHRSVSWYQQTPGQGLQFLFEYFSETQRNKGNFPGRFSGRQFSNSRSEMNVSTLELGDSALYLCASSFGQNTEAFFGQGTRLTVV.

V is TRBV7-9 and J is TRBJ1-6; 11 positions agree with TRBD1. The V gene end was trimmed by 4 bases and the J gene end by 9 bases; junction bases not matched to a gene: 5. CDR1 and CDR2 (germline): SEHNR, FQNEAQ (reference sequence). The CDR3 runs to 15 residues. The CDR3 reads CASSSDRGRFSPLHF. DNA of the CDR3: TGTGCCAGCAGCTCGGACAGGGGGCGTTTTTCACCCCTCCACTTT.

The chain links TRBV9 to TRBJ1-1; TRBD1 agrees at 8 bases. The germline gives CDR1 SGDLS, CDR2 YYNGEE. V shed 3 bases and J 5 bases; nucleotides not matched to a gene: 6. The CDR3 is 14 amino acids. CDR3 residues: CASSAQGAKTEAFF. The DNA for the CDR3 is TGTGCCAGCAGCGCCCAGGGGGCGAAGACTGAAGCTTTCTTT.

This chain joins TRBV5-1 and TRBJ1-6; D ambiguous. Looked up from germline, CDR1 is SGHRS and CDR2 is YFSETQ. The CDR3 consists of 16 residues. The V end was cut by 0 bases, the J end by 9 bases, with 16 bases between. The chain's CDR3 is CASSLEGGIVGSPLHF. The CDR3 nucleotides are TGCGCCAGCAGCTTGGAGGGAGGCATCGTGGGTTCACCCCTCCACTTT.

V gene TRBV10-3 combines with J gene TRBJ1-4; maybe TRBD1 (6 bases). CDR1 and CDR2 from the germline V gene are ENHRY and SYGVKD. The CDR3 runs 14 residues. In DNA form, the CDR3 reads TGTGCTGCAGGTGGGGGCACGACTAATGAAAAACTGTTTTTT. Amino acid sequence: CAAGGGTTNEKLFF.

This clone was detected once. J is TRBJ2-1 and V is TRBV5-1; 13 bases map to TRBD2. Germline V CDR1 and CDR2: SGHRS, YFSETQ. The CDR3 runs 18 residues. V dropped 2 bases and J dropped 7; count of bases not matched to a gene: 12. DNA of the CDR3: TGCGCCAGCAGCTTTGCAACTAGCGGGGGGGCCATCTGGAATGAGCAGTTCTTC. This translates into CASSFATSGGAIWNEQFF.

The rearrangement links TRBV7-9 to TRBJ1-3, with D possibly matching TRBD1 (5 bases). The germline V gene encodes CDR1 SEHNR and CDR2 FQNEAQ (reference sequence). The CDR3 extends over 15 amino acids. Trimming took off 1 base at V and 0 bases at J, with 7 bases between the two ends. CDR3 amino acids: CASSLGQTSGNTIYF. In DNA form, the CDR3 reads TGTGCCAGCAGCTTAGGACAGACCTCTGGAAACACCATATATTTT.

The chain links TRBV5-6 to TRBJ2-4, with TRBD2 as a possible D gene (5 bases). The CDR3 totals 18 residues. Germline V CDR1 and CDR2: SGHDT, YYEEEE. V was shortened by 4 bases and J by 0 bases, with 20 bases between the two germline ends. The CDR3 reads CASSHAPDSGLAKNIQYF. The CDR3 DNA reads TGTGCCAGCAGCCACGCCCCCGACTCGGGGTTAGCCAAAAACATTCAGTACTTC.

The genes are TRBV2 and TRBJ2-7; tentatively, D is TRBD2 (6 bases). V was shortened by 7 bases and J by 7 bases, with 17 bases between the two germline ends. The germline V gene encodes CDR1 SNHLY and CDR2 FYNNEI. This CDR3 is 13 amino acids long. The chain's CDR3 is CASTGDLISEQYF. CDR3 DNA sequence: TGTGCCAGCACGGGGGATCTGATTTCGGAGCAGTACTTC.

The chain has TRBV3-1 (or the pseudogene TRBV3-2) and TRBJ2-1; tentative D call: TRBD2 (5 bases). The CDR3 consists of 13 residues. Germline values: CDR1 LGHDT, CDR2 YNNKEL (reference sequence). V was clipped by 5 bases and J by 7 bases, with 12 bases between them. CDR3 bases: TGTGCCAGCAGCTCTAGCTTAGTAAATGAGCAGTTCTTC. This sequence encodes CASSSSLVNEQFF.

The V gene is TRBV6-5, the J gene TRBJ2-4, with 9 bases matching TRBD2. V lost 7 bases and J lost 7; bases outside the gene matches: 8. CDR1 and CDR2 from the germline V gene are MNHEY and SVGAGI. This CDR3 is built from 14 residues. DNA for the CDR3: TGTGCCAGCATGGCGCGGGAGGGGACGAACATTCAGTACTTC. Its translation: CASMAREGTNIQYF.

This chain uses TRBV7-9 with TRBJ2-3; 8 bases align to TRBD1. Germline trimming cut 3 bases from V and 1 base from J; bases unmatched to any gene: 9. Germline loops: CDR1 SEHNR, CDR2 FQNEAQ (reference sequence). This CDR3 has 17 residues. In DNA, the CDR3 is TGTGCCAGCAGCTTTGGACAGGGAGGCTGGGGCACAGATACGCAGTATTTT. Translating it yields CASSFGQGGWGTDTQYF.

This clone was recorded once. The DNA of the CDR3 is TGCGCCAGCAGCCCAACAGGGCAGAACACTGAAGCTTTCTTT. Translation: CASSPTGQNTEAFF. The chain is built from TRBV5-1 and TRBJ1-1; a possible D gene is TRBD1 (6 bases). The CDR3 covers 14 residues. Germline CDR1 reads SGHRS; CDR2 reads YFSETQ. The V end lost 4 bases, the J end lost 1 base, and 11 bases lay between the germline ends.

This clone was picked up one time. The DNA of the CDR3 is TGTGCCAGCAGCCCCACTCCAGGACACTCTGGAAACACCATATATTTT. The encoded protein is CASSPTPGHSGNTIYF. The rearrangement joins TRBV5-4 to TRBJ1-3, with a possible D match to TRBD1 (5 bases). V lost 4 bases and J 0 bases, leaving 14 bases between the germline ends. The CDR3 has 16 residues. CDR1 SGHNT and CDR2 YYREEE come from the germline V gene (reference sequence).

Ten or more counts support this clone. The V call is TRBV28, the J call TRBJ2-1; 9 nucleotides line up with TRBD2. CDR1 MDHEN and CDR2 SYDVKM come from the germline V gene. This CDR3 comprises 15 residues. V lost 3 bases and J lost 6; bases outside the gene matches: 6. CDR3 sequence reads: CASSFMSGRFNEQFF. CDR3 DNA: TGTGCCAGCAGTTTTATGAGCGGGAGGTTCAATGAGCAGTTCTTC.

This chain connects TRBV6-5 to TRBJ2-4, with D perhaps TRBD1 (6 bases). This CDR3 contains 15 residues. V was pared by 2 bases and J by 2 bases, with 10 bases between. Germline CDR1 MNHEY, CDR2 SVGAGI. CDR3 sequence: CASSYNGDTKNIQYF. The CDR3 DNA sequence: TGTGCCAGCAGTTACAATGGGGACACCAAAAACATTCAGTACTTC.

The chain links TRBV5-1 to TRBJ2-3, with TRBD2 identical over 7 bases. Germline-derived CDR1 and CDR2 are SGHRS and YFSETQ. V shed 3 bases, J shed 0 bases, and the junction held 4 bases outside the gene matches. The CDR3 is 15 residues long. CDR3 DNA: TGCGCCAGCAGCTGGACTAGTCGGAGCACAGATACGCAGTATTTT. Translating it yields CASSWTSRSTDTQYF. Looking up the rest from reference TRBV5-1 and TRBJ2-3 gives the full variable domain: KAGVTQTPRYLIKTRGQQVTLSCSPISGHRSVSWYQQTPGQGLQFLFEYFSETQRNKGNFPGRFSGRQFSNSRSEMNVSTLELGDSALYLCASSWTSRSTDTQYFGPGTRLTVL.

DNA of the CDR3: TGTGCCAGCAACGGGCAGGAAATCCGCCAGGGTTTCTTT. The encoded protein is CASNGQEIRQGFF. V gene TRBV6-5 combines with J gene TRBJ1-1, with a weak D call TRBD1 (5 bases). The V and J ends lost 7 bases and 13 bases respectively, with 22 bases between them. The CDR3 consists of 13 residues. Germline CDR1 and CDR2: MNHEY and SVGAGI.

The chain couples TRBV19 to TRBJ1-2, with TRBD1 identical over 9 bases. V shed 6 bases and J 5 bases; nucleotides not matched to a gene: 4. The length of the CDR3 is 13 residues. Germline CDR1 is LNHDA and CDR2 is SQIVND (reference sequence). CDR3 in DNA: TGTGCCAGTAGGGCACAGGGGGCATATGGCTACACCTTC. It is translated as CASRAQGAYGYTF.

V is TRBV6-2 or TRBV6-3 and J is TRBJ1-1; the match to TRBD1 covers 7 bases. J was trimmed by 9 bases and V by 2 bases; bases with no gene match: 6. Per germline, CDR1 MNHEY and CDR2 SVGEGT. This CDR3 has 13 residues. CDR3 loop: CASSYVDRSKAFF. CDR3 DNA: TGTGCCAGCAGTTACGTGGACAGGAGTAAAGCTTTCTTT.

This CDR3 reads CASSQGGGIDTQYF. CDR3 DNA: TGTGCCAGCAGCCAAGGGGGGGGGATAGATACGCAGTATTTT. The J gene is TRBJ2-3, the V gene TRBV4-2; 7 bases align to TRBD2. In germline, CDR1 is LGHNA, CDR2 YNFKEQ. The CDR3 has 14 amino acids. Unmatched junction bases numbered 3, after V lost 1 base and J lost 5 bases.

The J gene is TRBJ1-2, the V gene TRBV7-9; 7 nucleotides agree with TRBD1. Unmatched junction bases numbered 8, after V lost 5 bases and J lost 8 bases. The CDR3 loop spans 13 amino acids. Germline V gene sequence: CDR1 SEHNR, CDR2 FQNEAQ (reference sequence). The CDR3 sequence: CASSATGVGGYTF. The CDR3 DNA follows: TGTGCCAGCAGCGCCACAGGGGTGGGAGGCTACACCTTC.

This chain links TRBV10-3 with TRBJ1-6; 8 bases match TRBD1. The ends lost 11 bases at V and 8 bases at J; junction bases unmatched: 11. The germline gives CDR1 ENHRY, CDR2 SYGVKD. The CDR3 spans 14 residues. CDR3 protein: CAAKGQGGDSPLHF. DNA for the CDR3: TGTGCCGCCAAAGGACAGGGAGGAGATTCACCCCTCCACTTT.

This clone appeared a few times. The CDR3 protein is CASSPGGMGRDSPLHF. Written as DNA, the CDR3 is TGTGCCAGCAGCCCAGGGGGGATGGGCCGGGATTCACCCCTCCACTTT. V usage is TRBV7-3 and J usage is TRBJ1-6, with TRBD1 matching 7 bases. Germline V gene sequence: CDR1 SGHTA, CDR2 FQGTGA. CDR3 length: 16 amino acids. Trimming at V came to 5 bases and at J to 8 bases, leaving 12 bases not matched to a gene.

This clone has at least ten counts. The gene calls are TRBV7-9 and TRBJ1-1; D perhaps matches TRBD1 (6 bases). The V gene's germline CDR1 is SEHNR and CDR2 FQNEAQ (reference sequence). The CDR3 is made up of 12 amino acids. The V end was cut by 5 bases, the J end by 6 bases, with 10 bases between. The CDR3 region has the DNA TGTGCCAGCAGCCAGGGGCCCCCTGAAGCTTTCTTT. Translating it yields CASSQGPPEAFF.